Below are 19 T cell receptor beta chains sequenced from a single sample in a study of T cell responses to AZD1222 COVID-19 vaccine. Repertoires were generated with immunoSEQ multiplex PCR, while TCRdb's copy carries only in-frame clones and drops some. The data hold 100,000 to 150,000 clones, with about 90% observed a single time. Sequencing used peripheral blood, obtained 28 days after the second AZD1222 dose. The receptors derive from an adult who received the AZD1222 COVID-19 vaccine.

The chain is built from TRBV19 and TRBJ1-1; D may be TRBD1 (6 bases). Germline V lookup: CDR1 LNHDA, CDR2 SQIVND (reference sequence). This CDR3 is built from 13 residues. Trimming left V 2 bases short and J 3 bases short, with 7 bases between. The CDR3: CASSIKGDTEAFF. CDR3 DNA: TGTGCCAGTAGTATAAAGGGGGACACTGAAGCTTTCTTT.

This sequence joins TRBV7-6 and TRBJ2-5; 11 bases map to TRBD2. Looked up from germline, CDR1 is SGHVS and CDR2 is FNYEAQ. V was pared by 3 bases and J by 5 bases, with 5 bases of the junction left unmatched. This CDR3 spans 15 amino acids. The CDR3 nucleotides read TGTGCCAGCAGCTTTAGCGGGGGGGCCGGGGAGACCCAGTACTTC. As protein: CASSFSGGAGETQYF.

The rearrangement uses TRBV7-8 and TRBJ2-6; 10 bases are shared with TRBD2. After removal of 0 bases from V and 2 bases from J, the junction contained 4 bases not matched to a gene. The germline gives CDR1 SGHVS, CDR2 FQNEAQ. The CDR3 has 18 amino acids. CDR3 protein: CASSLALAGEAGANVLTF. The CDR3 coding sequence is TGTGCCAGCAGCTTAGCGCTAGCGGGGGAAGCTGGGGCCAACGTCCTGACTTTC.

The count of this clone is one. This sequence joins TRBV2 and TRBJ2-3, with TRBD2 matching 8 bases. This CDR3 is built from 14 residues. The trim removed 6 bases at V and 4 bases at J, leaving 6 bases unmatched. Germline V lookup: CDR1 SNHLY, CDR2 FYNNEI. DNA for the CDR3: TGTGCCAGCAGCCGAGCGGGAGCTTCAGATACGCAGTATTTT. It specifies CASSRAGASDTQYF.

V is TRBV6-5 and J is TRBJ2-7, with D perhaps assigned TRBD1 or TRBD2 (5 bases each). Germline lookup yields CDR1 MNHEY and CDR2 SVGAGI. This CDR3 is built from 14 residues. The V end lost 5 bases, the J end lost 4 bases, and 15 bases lay between the germline ends. CDR3 DNA: TGTGCCAGCAGTCGACGGGGCAGGGAGTACGAGCAGTACTTC. Translation: CASSRRGREYEQYF.

The rearrangement joins TRBV2 to TRBJ1-2; D uncertain. This CDR3 spans 13 amino acids. Looked up from germline, CDR1 is SNHLY and CDR2 is FYNNEI. Trimming took off 8 bases at V and 5 bases at J, with 15 bases between the two ends. CDR3 region: CASELDSGYGYTF. Here the CDR3 DNA reads TGTGCCAGCGAACTAGATTCGGGGTATGGCTACACCTTC.

This chain uses TRBV30 with TRBJ1-1, with a tentative D call TRBD1 (5 bases). There are 14 residues in the CDR3. Trimming took off 4 bases at V and 6 bases at J, with 18 bases between the two ends. Germline V gives CDR1 GTSNPN, CDR2 SVGIG (reference sequence). DNA for the CDR3: TGTGCCTGGATGGGAATGGGGACGGGGGCTGAAGCTTTCTTT. Amino acids: CAWMGMGTGAEAFF.

The chain combines TRBV30 with TRBJ1-1; possible D gene TRBD1, 5 bases. The germline V gene encodes CDR1 GTSNPN and CDR2 SVGIG (reference sequence). Trimming left V 0 bases short and J 10 bases short, with 9 bases between. The CDR3 is made up of 11 amino acids. The CDR3 reads CAWSVRGLAFF. Written as DNA, the CDR3 is TGTGCCTGGAGTGTACGGGGGTTAGCTTTCTTT.

J is TRBJ1-5 and V is TRBV4-3; D ambiguous. The CDR3 sequence is 15 residues long. Per germline, CDR1 LGHNA and CDR2 YSLEER. V lost 0 bases and J 3 bases, leaving 9 bases between the germline ends. The CDR3 DNA follows: TGCGCCAGCAGCCAAGATTCCGACAACAATCAGCCCCAGCATTTT. Translation gives CASSQDSDNNQPQHF.

The chain couples TRBV10-2 to TRBJ1-1; D might be TRBD1 (5 bases). V was trimmed by 6 bases and J by 1 base, leaving 15 bases between them. This CDR3 region has 15 residues. Germline CDR1 WSHSY, CDR2 SAAADI. In DNA, the CDR3 is TGCGCCAGCAGATCAGGGATTCTTGGGAACACTGAAGCTTTCTTT. As protein: CASRSGILGNTEAFF.

The V gene is TRBV7-3, the J gene TRBJ1-1; D gene uncertain. Germline-derived CDR1 and CDR2 are SGHTA and FQGTGA. Trimming removed 4 bases from V and 0 bases from J, with 15 bases in between. The CDR3 is 16 amino acids. CDR3 in DNA: TGTGCCAGCAGCTCACACAGCACAGATATGAACACTGAAGCTTTCTTT. This encodes CASSSHSTDMNTEAFF.

V usage is TRBV7-2 and J usage is TRBJ2-1; 8 positions agree with TRBD2. Losses at the gene ends were 5 bases for V and 0 bases for J; bases not matched to a gene: 9. The CDR3 sequence is 17 residues long. Germline CDR1 SGHTA, CDR2 FQGNSA. The CDR3: CASSVDGGGSSYNEQFF. The CDR3 DNA reads TGTGCCAGCAGCGTCGACGGCGGGGGGAGCTCCTACAATGAGCAGTTCTTC.

CDR3 protein: CASSLRGTDNEKLFF. The CDR3 bases are TGTGCCAGCAGCTTAAGGGGGACAGATAATGAAAAACTGTTTTTT. The chain employs TRBV5-6 and TRBJ1-4, with 7 bases matching TRBD1. V was clipped by 2 bases and J by 4 bases; unmatched bases: 5. This CDR3 is built from 15 residues. CDR1 and CDR2 (germline): SGHDT, YYEEEE. Full variable domain (remainder filled in from reference TRBV5-6 and TRBJ1-4): DAGVTQSPTHLIKTRGQQVTLRCSPKSGHDTVSWYQQALGQGPQFIFQYYEEEERQRGNFPDRFSGHQFPNYSSELNVNALLLGDSALYLCASSLRGTDNEKLFFGSGTQLSVL.

The V gene is TRBV24-1, the J gene TRBJ1-4, with 9 bases matching TRBD1. Germline V gene sequence: CDR1 KGHDR, CDR2 SFDVKD. There are 15 residues in the CDR3. Trimming at V came to 4 bases and at J to 5 bases, leaving 4 bases not matched to a gene. CDR3 sequence reads: CATSEAGTGNEKLFF. CDR3 nucleotides: TGTGCCACCAGTGAGGCCGGGACAGGGAATGAAAAACTGTTTTTT.

In regard to this clone: The junction departs from the called germline gene at one end, perhaps through a read error. The V call is TRBV10-3, the J call TRBJ1-3; no clear D. Germline V gives CDR1 ENHRY, CDR2 SYGVKD. The CDR3 runs to 14 residues. CDR3 nucleotide sequence: TGTGCCATCACTGAGGGCATCCCTGGAAACACCATATATTTT. It is translated as CAITEGIPGNTIYF.

V is TRBV2 and J is TRBJ2-2; 11 bases match TRBD2. Per the germline V gene, CDR1 is SNHLY and CDR2 is FYNNEI. Trimming cost V 6 bases and J 7 bases; bases outside gene matches: 7. This CDR3 is 15 amino acids long. CDR3 sequence (DNA): TGTGCCAGCAGCGGTAGCGGGGGGGCGGTCGGGGAGCTGTTTTTT. Its protein product is CASSGSGGAVGELFF.

J is TRBJ1-2 and V is TRBV5-4; possible D gene TRBD1, 5 bases. V was pared by 2 bases and J by 3 bases, with 11 bases between. The CDR3 totals 14 residues. Looked up from germline, CDR1 is SGHNT and CDR2 is YYREEE (reference sequence). CDR3: CASSFSGKDYGYTF. The CDR3 DNA reads TGTGCCAGCAGCTTTTCAGGGAAGGACTATGGCTACACCTTC.

The chain couples TRBV24-1 to TRBJ2-1; 13 bases are shared with TRBD2. This CDR3 comprises 16 residues. Germline-derived CDR1 and CDR2 are KGHDR and SFDVKD. Trimming at V came to 6 bases and at J to 3 bases, leaving 4 bases not matched to a gene. The CDR3 nucleotides read TGTGCCACCAGTCTGACTAGCGGGAGGAACTACAATGAGCAGTTCTTC. Amino acids: CATSLTSGRNYNEQFF.

V and J are TRBV11-3 and TRBJ2-2; D gene unclear. The CDR3 is made up of 14 amino acids. Between the trimmed V and J ends, which lost 0 bases and 7 bases, there was a span of 9 bases. Germline assignment: CDR1 SGHNT and CDR2 YENEEA. The CDR3 DNA reads TGTGCCAGCAGCTTAGATTTCGTTCGCGGGGAGCTGTTTTTT. Protein sequence: CASSLDFVRGELFF.